The 21 T cell receptor beta chains reported below all come from one sample, sequenced in a study of blood T cell repertoires in COVID-19 (dated by TCRdb to the early 2020s). Receptors were amplified or captured by the immunoSEQ multiplex PCR assay. This is the immuneACCESS table as TCRdb keeps it, with only in-frame sequences that have V and J called. A part of the clones is gone; compared with another copy, unresolved V genes explain less than half, and the rest is unexplained. The sample table contains about 120,000 clones; only one count was recorded for 60% to 85% of them. About 6.6% of the sample lies in the top ten. The sequenced sample was peripheral blood. These receptors came from a man in his 70s with acute or convalescent COVID-19.

This clone was picked up a small number of times. The chain is built from TRBV4-1 and TRBJ1-6; no reliable D call. Germline V lookup: CDR1 MGHRA, CDR2 YSYEKL. This CDR3 is built from 12 residues. The V end lost 4 bases, the J end lost 9 bases, and 7 bases lay between the germline ends. The DNA of the CDR3 is TGCGCCAGCAGCCCAGGATTTTCACCCCTCCACTTT. Its protein is CASSPGFSPLHF.

This chain uses TRBV4-1 with TRBJ2-1; 9 nucleotides align to TRBD1. Germline trimming cut 1 base from V and 6 bases from J; bases unmatched to any gene: 7. Germline values: CDR1 MGHRA, CDR2 YSYEKL. The CDR3 totals 16 residues. The CDR3 is CASSQGGQGVGNEQFF. The CDR3 nucleotides read TGCGCCAGCAGCCAAGGGGGACAGGGAGTCGGCAATGAGCAGTTCTTC.

This chain connects TRBV7-2 to TRBJ2-5; TRBD1 agrees at 9 bases. Germline assignment: CDR1 SGHTA and CDR2 FQGNSA. Trimming removed 5 bases from V and 4 bases from J; junction bases left unmatched: 8. The CDR3 has 15 amino acids. CDR3 in DNA: TGTGCCAGCAGCGTGGGACAGGGAAACCGAGAGACCCAGTACTTC. As protein: CASSVGQGNRETQYF.

The gene calls are TRBV6-6 and TRBJ2-1; 9 bases fit TRBD1. The V gene end was trimmed by 6 bases and the J gene end by 8 bases; junction bases not matched to a gene: 11. The CDR3 runs to 15 residues. CDR1 and CDR2 from the germline V gene are MNHNY and SVGAGI (reference sequence). The CDR3, as DNA: TGTGCCAGCAGCCCTCCCGGGACAGGGTCATATGAGCAGTTCTTC. Translation: CASSPPGTGSYEQFF.

CDR3 DNA sequence: TGTGCCAGCAGTGAAGGGGCAGTCCTCCCCTACGAGCAGTACTTC. Its translation is CASSEGAVLPYEQYF. V gene TRBV6-1 combines with J gene TRBJ2-7; D is undetermined. The V end was cut by 1 base, the J end by 2 bases, with 12 bases between. This CDR3 comprises 15 residues. The V gene's germline CDR1 is MNHNS and CDR2 SASEGT.

The chain uses TRBV18 and TRBJ2-7; 13 nucleotides agree with TRBD2. This CDR3 region has 16 residues. Germline V gene sequence: CDR1 KGHSH, CDR2 LQKENI. After removal of 3 bases from V and 5 bases from J, the junction contained 7 bases not matched to a gene. The DNA for the CDR3 is TGTGCCAGCTCACCTACTAGCGGGAGGGTAGGGAACGAGCAGTACTTC. Translated: CASSPTSGRVGNEQYF.

The chain recombines TRBV24-1 with TRBJ1-1, with 7 nucleotides matching TRBD1. Germline assignment: CDR1 KGHDR and CDR2 SFDVKD. This CDR3 comprises 14 residues. The junction had 5 bases not matched to a gene; V was cut back by 5 bases and J by 3 bases. CDR3 nucleotides: TGTGCCACCAGTGGGGGCCAGGGGGACACTGAAGCTTTCTTT. Its protein is CATSGGQGDTEAFF.

The chain uses TRBV2 and TRBJ2-3, with unresolved D. CDR3 length: 11 residues. The germline V gene encodes CDR1 SNHLY and CDR2 FYNNEI. The V end was cut by 2 bases, the J end by 5 bases, with 2 bases between. CDR3 in DNA: TGTGCCAGCAGTGAACAAGATACGCAGTATTTT. This sequence encodes CASSEQDTQYF.

The rearrangement uses TRBV10-2 and TRBJ1-4, with D possibly matching TRBD1 (6 bases). The germline V and J ends were trimmed by 6 bases and 5 bases, with 10 bases remaining between them. This CDR3 is 13 amino acids long. Looked up from germline, CDR1 is WSHSY and CDR2 is SAAADI. The CDR3 loop is CASSTGRNEKLFF. As DNA, the CDR3 is TGCGCCAGCAGCACAGGGCGGAATGAAAAACTGTTTTTT.

This chain joins TRBV30 and TRBJ1-2; a weak D match, TRBD1 (5 bases). CDR1 is GTSNPN and CDR2 is SVGIG in the germline V gene (reference sequence). Trimming removed 4 bases at V and 5 bases at J, with 8 bases between. The CDR3 contains 11 residues. CDR3 coding DNA: TGTGCCTGGAAACGACAGTATGGCTACACCTTC. Encoded protein: CAWKRQYGYTF.

The chain carries TRBV5-1 and TRBJ2-1; 8 bases agree with TRBD1. Per germline, CDR1 SGHRS and CDR2 YFSETQ. The CDR3 has 15 amino acids. With V trimmed by 0 bases and J by 5 bases, 4 bases remained unmatched. CDR3 protein: CASSLAGTGNNEQFF. The CDR3 coding sequence is TGCGCCAGCAGCTTGGCCGGGACAGGTAACAATGAGCAGTTCTTC.

This rearrangement joins TRBV7-8 to TRBJ2-3, with 12 bases identical to TRBD2. V dropped 5 bases and J dropped 1; count of bases not matched to a gene: 4. Germline V lookup: CDR1 SGHVS, CDR2 FQNEAQ. This CDR3 comprises 16 residues. Written as DNA, the CDR3 is TGTGCCAGCAGCCCTAGCGGGGGGGCCGGCACAGATACGCAGTATTTT. Its protein is CASSPSGGAGTDTQYF. The full variable domain, completed using reference TRBV7-8 and TRBJ2-3, is GAGVSQSPRYKVAKRGQDVALRCDPISGHVSLFWYQQALGQGPEFLTYFQNEAQLDKSGLPSDRFFAERPEGSVSTLKIQRTQQEDSAVYLCASSPSGGAGTDTQYFGPGTRLTVL.

The V call is TRBV5-5, the J call TRBJ2-1; the D gene is possibly TRBD1 (6 bases). Per germline, CDR1 SGHKS and CDR2 YYEKEE (reference sequence). The length of the CDR3 is 13 residues. Deletions cut 3 bases from V and 8 bases from J, with 12 bases between. The CDR3 loop is CASSYQNRDEQFF. Written as DNA, the CDR3 is TGTGCCAGCAGCTACCAAAACAGGGATGAGCAGTTCTTC. Complete variable domain (other parts from reference TRBV5-5 and TRBJ2-1): DAGVTQSPTHLIKTRGQQVTLRCSPISGHKSVSWYQQVLGQGPQFIFQYYEKEERGRGNFPDRFSARQFPNYSSELNVNALLLGDSALYLCASSYQNRDEQFFGPGTRLTVL.

The V call is TRBV7-3, the J call TRBJ2-1; 9 bases agree with TRBD2. The germline gives CDR1 SGHTA, CDR2 FQGTGA. The V gene end was trimmed by 6 bases and the J gene end by 4 bases; junction bases not matched to a gene: 7. CDR3 length: 15 residues. Written as DNA, the CDR3 is TGTGCCAGCAGTCTCAGCGGGGGGATTTACAATGAGCAGTTCTTC. It is translated as CASSLSGGIYNEQFF.

This chain links TRBV28 with TRBJ1-2; D gene unclear. V dropped 2 bases and J dropped 7 bases, with 8 bases sitting between them. CDR3 length equals 12 residues. CDR1 and CDR2 (germline): MDHEN, SYDVKM. The CDR3 nucleotides are TGTGCCAGCAGTTTAATGCCCAGTGGCTACACCTTC. Protein sequence: CASSLMPSGYTF.

This sequence joins TRBV28 and TRBJ1-1; weak D call: TRBD1 (5 bases). The CDR3 consists of 13 residues. With 7 bases removed from V and 4 bases from J, the gap between germline ends came to 13 bases. Germline V gene sequence: CDR1 MDHEN, CDR2 SYDVKM. Written as DNA, the CDR3 is TGTGCCAGCAACCTGGGGGGGGGCACTGAAGCTTTCTTT. This gives the protein CASNLGGGTEAFF. Variable domain in full (rest from reference TRBV28 and TRBJ1-1): DVKVTQSSRYLVKRTGEKVFLECVQDMDHENMFWYRQDPGLGLRLIYFSYDVKMKEKGDIPEGYSVSREKKERFSLILESASTNQTSMYLCASNLGGGTEAFFGQGTRLTVV.

This clone appeared a single time. The J gene is TRBJ1-2, the V gene TRBV13; D is unclear. Germline lookup yields CDR1 PRHDT and CDR2 FYEKMQ (reference sequence). CDR3 size: 14 residues. V was clipped by 6 bases and J by 7 bases, with 18 bases between them. The CDR3 here is CASRPVGDPSGYTF. CDR3 coding DNA: TGTGCCAGCAGACCGGTGGGAGACCCGTCTGGCTACACCTTC.

The V and J genes are TRBV15 and TRBJ1-1; D ambiguous. Germline V gene data show CDR1 as LNHNV and CDR2 as YYDKDF (reference sequence). The CDR3 loop spans 15 amino acids. Trimming removed 1 base at V and 1 base at J, with 10 bases between. In DNA form, the CDR3 reads TGTGCCACCAGCAGAGGAACAATCTCGAACACTGAAGCTTTCTTT. Amino acid sequence: CATSRGTISNTEAFF.

This chain joins TRBV2 and TRBJ1-3; a weak D match, TRBD1 (5 bases). V was cut by 8 bases and J by 3 bases, with 14 bases left in between. The CDR3 runs to 14 residues. Germline CDR1 reads SNHLY; CDR2 reads FYNNEI. This CDR3 reads CASRQSLVGNTIYF. CDR3 nucleotides: TGTGCCAGCCGACAGAGCCTCGTTGGAAACACCATATATTTT. The variable domain in full, completed from reference TRBV2 and TRBJ1-3, reads EPEVTQTPSHQVTQMGQEVILRCVPISNHLYFYWYRQILGQKVEFLVSFYNNEISEKSEIFDDQFSVERPDGSNFTLKIRSTKLEDSAMYFCASRQSLVGNTIYFGEGSWLTVV.

This clone has more than one count but fewer than ten. V and J are TRBV28 and TRBJ1-5; D is perhaps TRBD1 (5 bases). The V end was cut by 6 bases, the J end by 7 bases, with 13 bases between. CDR1 is MDHEN, CDR2 SYDVKM, per germline. CDR3 length: 13 residues. In DNA, the CDR3 is TGTGCCAGCAGCTTAGACGGGGGGCAGCCCCAGCATTTT. It yields the protein CASSLDGGQPQHF.

The gene calls are TRBV24-1 and TRBJ2-3; no clear D gene. CDR3 length: 16 residues. The germline gives CDR1 KGHDR, CDR2 SFDVKD. The V gene lost 3 bases and the J gene lost 0 bases, with 12 bases spanning the gap. The CDR3 DNA follows: TGTGCCACCAGTGATCCTGGGTCCGGGAGCACAGATACGCAGTATTTT. It yields the protein CATSDPGSGSTDTQYF.